A selection of T cell receptor beta chains follows, all from one sample in a study of cytomegalovirus exposure and HLA in healthy donors. The table came from immunoSEQ multiplex PCR; TCRdb's copy has only in-frame clones and leaves some out. The table shows 89,000 or so clones, with around 77% occurring only once. Sequenced sample: PBMCs. The receptors were gathered from a boy aged 10-17 years in good health and CMV-seronegative. Each CDR3 is given with its conserved first and last residue. A D gene is named only where the DNA matches it firmly. Clone size, where shown, is once, few, many, or a class for clones that have expanded.

NA	NA	TRBV19	14	TRBJ1-3	TGTGCCAGTAGTATGGAGGGCTCTGGAAACACCATATATTTT	CASSMEGSGNTIYF
NA	NA	TRBV7-8	16	TRBJ1-1	TGTGCCAGCAGCTTAGTCGGGCAGGGGAGGAACACTGAAGCTTTCTTT	CASSLVGQGRNTEAFF
TRBD1	NA	TRBV4-3	16	TRBJ2-7	TGCGCCAGCAGCCAGGGAGCCGGGACAGGGGAGTACGAGCAGTACTTC	CASSQGAGTGEYEQYF
NA	NA	TRBV30	12	TRBJ1-1	TGTGCCTGGAGTCCGAGCGGTACCAAAGCTTTCTTT	CAWSPSGTKAFF
NA	NA	TRBV2	15	TRBJ2-5	TGTGCCAGTCGTAAGGGGCAGGCCCACCAAGAGACCCAGTACTTC	CASRKGQAHQETQYF
NA	NA	TRBV7-9	13	TRBJ2-7	TGTGCCAGCAGCCCTTACGGGACCTACGAGCAGTACTTC	CASSPYGTYEQYF
NA	NA	TRBV10-2	13	TRBJ1-1	TGCGCCAGCAGTGAGCTGAGGAACACTGAAGCTTTCTTT	CASSELRNTEAFF
NA	once	TRBV7-2	14	TRBJ1-5	TGTGCCAGCAGCTTGGGGGGATTCAATCAGCCCCAGCATTTT	CASSLGGFNQPQHF
NA	NA	TRBV11-3	13	TRBJ2-7	TGTGCCAGCAGGGGCAGGGCCAACCACGAGCAGTACTTC	CASRGRANHEQYF
NA	NA	TRBV5-6	18	TRBJ2-1	TGTGCCAGCAGCTTGGGTACGCGGGGCCCGGAATCCTACAATGAGCAGTTCTTC	CASSLGTRGPESYNEQFF
TRBD1	NA	TRBV9	15	TRBJ2-7	TGTGCCAGCAGTATCTTTGGACAGGCGGCAAACGAGCAGTACTTC	CASSIFGQAANEQYF
TRBD2	NA	TRBV7-2	15	TRBJ2-7	TGTGCCAGCAGCTTTTCAGCGGGGGGTTCCTACGAGCAGTACTTC	CASSFSAGGSYEQYF
TRBD2	NA	TRBV27	17	TRBJ2-1	TGTGCCAGCAGCCCCCCAATCGCGGGGGGCTATTACAATGAGCAGTTCTTC	CASSPPIAGGYYNEQFF
TRBD1	few	TRBV4-3	17	TRBJ1-1	TGCGCCAGCAGCCAAGAGGTTTTGACAGGGCCGGGTGGGGACGTTTCCTTT	CASSQEVLTGPGGDVSF
NA	NA	TRBV5-4	12	TRBJ1-1	TGTGCCAGCAGCGGGAACAGGGATGAAGCTTTCTTT	CASSGNRDEAFF
TRBD2	NA	TRBV7-9	14	TRBJ2-1	TGTGCCAGCAGGCGGGAGTCGTCCTACAATGAGCAGTTCTTC	CASRRESSYNEQFF
NA	once	TRBV28	15	TRBJ1-2	TGTGCCAGCACCCTGGGCGACAGATTGAACTATGGCTACACCTTC	CASTLGDRLNYGYTF
TRBD1	large	TRBV7-9	16	TRBJ2-1	TGTGCCAGCAGCACCCGGGACAGGGGTACCTACAATGAGCAGTTCTTC	CASSTRDRGTYNEQFF
NA	NA	TRBV6-1	15	TRBJ1-5	TGTGCCAGCGAGTTACAGGGTGGGTCGGCTCAGCCCCAGCATTTT	CASELQGGSAQPQHF
TRBD2	NA	TRBV19	16	TRBJ2-1	TGTGCCAGTAGTATAGGACTAGCGGGAGGGTACAATGAGCAGTTCTTC	CASSIGLAGGYNEQFF
TRBD1	NA	TRBV28	12	TRBJ1-5	TGTGCCAGCCAGGACAGGGTCCAGCCCCAGCATTTT	CASQDRVQPQHF
NA	NA	TRBV7-2	15	TRBJ2-7	TGTGCCAGCAGCTTATCGAGGACAGAGATCTACGAGCAGTACTTC	CASSLSRTEIYEQYF
NA	NA	TRBV7-9	13	TRBJ2-7	TGTGCCAGCAGCTTAGCAACCAGGAACGAGCAGTACTTC	CASSLATRNEQYF
TRBD1	once	TRBV7-8	16	TRBJ2-2	TGTGCCAGCAGCTCAAGAGGGACAGAGATTGCCGGGGAGCTGTTTTTT	CASSSRGTEIAGELFF
TRBD2	NA	TRBV5-6	14	TRBJ2-1	TGTGCCAGCAGGGGGACTAGCGGGTTCGCTGAGCAGTTCTTC	CASRGTSGFAEQFF
NA	NA	TRBV16	14	TRBJ1-2	TGTGCCAGCACCGAGGACACATCTAACTATGGCTACACCTTC	CASTEDTSNYGYTF
NA	NA	TRBV5-6	12	TRBJ1-2	TGTGCCAGCAGCAGGGGAGGGGACGGCTACACCTTC	CASSRGGDGYTF
NA	NA	TRBV6-5	15	TRBJ1-5	TGTGCCAGCAGTTACTTCGCAGGGAGCAATCAGCCCCAGCATTTT	CASSYFAGSNQPQHF
NA	once	TRBV11-2	15	TRBJ2-3	TGTGCCAGCAGCTCAAGGGGGTCGGGCACAGATACGCAGTATTTT	CASSSRGSGTDTQYF
NA	NA	TRBV7-8	16	TRBJ2-3	TGTGCCAGCAGCTTACTGCCGGTCGGGGGCACAGATACGCAGTATTTT	CASSLLPVGGTDTQYF
NA	NA	TRBV7-7	16	TRBJ2-2	TGTGCTAGCAGCCCCGCGGCTAGCTTGTTTAGCGGGGAGCTGTTTTTT	CASSPAASLFSGELFF
TRBD1	few	TRBV5-4	16	TRBJ2-2	TGTGCCAGCAGCTGGGGACAGGGCCGGAACACCGGGGAGCTGTTTTTT	CASSWGQGRNTGELFF
NA	NA	TRBV6-6	14	TRBJ2-6	TGTGCCAGCAGTTCGTTCTCTGGGGCCAACGTCCTGACTTTC	CASSSFSGANVLTF
TRBD1	once	TRBV28	16	TRBJ2-2	TGTGCCAGCAGCCGGCGGGACAGGGGGCAGGACGGGGAGCTGTTTTTT	CASSRRDRGQDGELFF
TRBD1	NA	TRBV2	13	TRBJ2-7	TGTGCCAGTGGACAGGGAACTTCCTACGAGCAGTACTTC	CASGQGTSYEQYF
TRBD1	NA	TRBV6-1	14	TRBJ2-7	TGTGCCAGCAGTGACGGACAGGGGCCTATGGAGCAGTACTTC	CASSDGQGPMEQYF
NA	NA	TRBV9	14	TRBJ1-1	TGTGCCAGCAGCGCGCAGGTACGGGGCACTGAAGCTTTCTTT	CASSAQVRGTEAFF
NA	NA	TRBV6-5	15	TRBJ1-4	TGTGCCAGCAGCGAAACGGGGCTGGGGGCTGAAAAACTGTTTTTT	CASSETGLGAEKLFF